These 21 T cell receptor beta chains originate from one sample sequenced in a study of blood T cell repertoires in COVID-19. The table came from immunoSEQ multiplex PCR; TCRdb's copy has only in-frame clones and leaves some out. The top ten clones hold 26% of a sample with 95,000 to 110,000 clones, about four fifths of them seen once. Sequencing input: peripheral blood. The receptor set was obtained from a man aged 55 to 70 with acute or convalescent COVID-19.

The rearrangement uses TRBV5-8 and TRBJ2-1, with D possibly matching TRBD1 (6 bases). The CDR3 sequence is 18 residues long. The germline V gene encodes CDR1 SGHTS and CDR2 YDEGEE. Trimming took 1 base from V and 1 from J, leaving 18 bases between them. The chain's CDR3 is CASSLWVLGARSYNEQFF. The CDR3 DNA follows: TGTGCCAGCAGCTTGTGGGTTTTGGGGGCACGATCCTACAATGAGCAGTTCTTC.

J is TRBJ2-2 and V is TRBV7-8, with D unclear. Per the germline V gene, CDR1 is SGHVS and CDR2 is FQNEAQ. The V gene lost 2 bases and the J gene lost 1 base, with 5 bases spanning the gap. CDR3 length equals 14 residues. The CDR3 spells CASSLNLNTGELFF. CDR3 bases: TGTGCCAGCAGCTTAAACTTGAACACCGGGGAGCTGTTTTTT.

This clone appeared a single time. The genes are TRBV5-1 and TRBJ2-1; D is perhaps TRBD1 (5 bases). The germline V and J ends were trimmed by 0 bases and 9 bases, with 16 bases remaining between them. From germline, CDR1 is SGHRS and CDR2 YFSETQ. CDR3 length equals 15 residues. Here the CDR3 DNA reads TGCGCCAGCAGCTTGGGCAGGGCTCAGGGTAGTGAGCAGTTCTTC. Translating it yields CASSLGRAQGSEQFF.

The chain links TRBV5-1 to TRBJ2-1; unclear D gene. With 4 bases removed from V and 5 bases from J, the gap between germline ends came to 10 bases. The CDR3 length is 13 residues. CDR1 SGHRS and CDR2 YFSETQ come from the germline V gene. The CDR3: CASSGYSDNEQFF. CDR3 coding DNA: TGCGCCAGCAGCGGCTACAGTGACAATGAGCAGTTCTTC.

The chain combines TRBV7-9 with TRBJ2-1, with D possibly being TRBD2 (6 bases). The CDR3 extends over 16 amino acids. Trimming removed 6 bases from V and 2 bases from J, with 17 bases in between. Germline lookup yields CDR1 SEHNR and CDR2 FQNEAQ (reference sequence). CDR3 in amino acids: CASRSTGTSPYNEQFF. CDR3 bases: TGTGCCAGCAGGTCCACCGGGACTTCCCCCTACAATGAGCAGTTCTTC.

The chain couples TRBV18 to TRBJ1-5; D perhaps matches TRBD1 (6 bases). Germline V gives CDR1 KGHSH, CDR2 LQKENI. The CDR3 runs 13 residues. V lost 6 bases and J lost 3, with 9 bases in between. In DNA, the CDR3 is TGTGCCAGCTCGGACAGTGTCAATCAGCCCCAGCATTTT. It is translated as CASSDSVNQPQHF.

The chain combines TRBV24-1 with TRBJ2-7; 8 nucleotides match TRBD1. V lost 4 bases and J lost 5; bases outside the gene matches: 6. The germline V gene has CDR1 KGHDR and CDR2 SFDVKD. This CDR3 contains 14 residues. The CDR3 bases are TGTGCCACCAGTGACCCGACAGGGGACAACGAGCAGTACTTC. It is translated as CATSDPTGDNEQYF.

The chain employs TRBV30 and TRBJ1-2; no clear D. The CDR3 consists of 13 residues. Germline assignment: CDR1 GTSNPN and CDR2 SVGIG (reference sequence). V was trimmed by 1 base and J by 6 bases, leaving 12 bases between them. The CDR3 region is CAWSAQRANGYTF. The CDR3 nucleotides read TGTGCCTGGAGTGCACAGCGGGCGAATGGCTACACCTTC.

The chain joins TRBV9 to TRBJ2-5; D is perhaps TRBD2 (6 bases). The ends were cut back, 0 bases at V and 4 bases at J, with 16 bases in the middle. Looked up from germline, CDR1 is SGDLS and CDR2 is YYNGEE. The CDR3 is made up of 16 amino acids. For the CDR3, the DNA is TGTGCCAGCAGCGTAGGGGGACTCGATACGGGAGAGACCCAGTACTTC. This codes for CASSVGGLDTGETQYF.

The chain links TRBV7-2 to TRBJ2-1, with D unclear. The ends were cut back, 0 bases at V and 0 bases at J, with 6 bases in the middle. Germline V gene sequence: CDR1 SGHTA, CDR2 FQGNSA. This CDR3 is built from 15 residues. The CDR3 is CASSLASSSYNEQFF. DNA for the CDR3: TGTGCCAGCAGCTTAGCGTCCTCCTCCTACAATGAGCAGTTCTTC.

The chain is built from TRBV5-1 and TRBJ2-1; TRBD2 aligns across 8 bases. V shed 0 bases and J 9 bases; nucleotides not matched to a gene: 8. The germline CDR1 and CDR2 sequences are SGHRS and YFSETQ. The CDR3 runs to 15 residues. CDR3 amino acids: CASSLDGRARGEQFF. In DNA form, the CDR3 reads TGCGCCAGCAGCTTGGACGGGAGGGCCCGTGGTGAGCAGTTCTTC.

The chain is built from TRBV5-1 and TRBJ2-2, with a possible D match to TRBD2 (5 bases). CDR3 length: 14 residues. Germline lookup yields CDR1 SGHRS and CDR2 YFSETQ. V shed 3 bases and J shed 4 bases, with 10 bases lying between them. For the CDR3, the DNA is TGCGCCAGCAGCTCCACGGGGTTCACCGGGGAGCTGTTTTTT. Translation: CASSSTGFTGELFF.

The chain links TRBV6-5 to TRBJ2-7; tentative D call: TRBD1 (6 bases). The CDR3 runs to 15 residues. CDR1 MNHEY and CDR2 SVGAGI come from the germline V gene. Trimming stripped 0 bases from V and 5 bases from J, with 14 bases between. This CDR3 reads CASSYSGHTLDEQYF. CDR3 coding DNA: TGTGCCAGCAGTTACTCGGGACATACCCTGGACGAGCAGTACTTC.

The J gene is TRBJ2-7, the V gene TRBV6-5; 16 nucleotides agree with TRBD2. Germline lookup yields CDR1 MNHEY and CDR2 SVGAGI. Germline trimming cut 6 bases from V and 6 bases from J; bases unmatched to any gene: 5. The CDR3 totals 15 residues. The CDR3 spells CASRTGTSGRAEQYV. CDR3 sequence (DNA): TGTGCCAGCAGGACCGGGACTAGCGGGAGGGCCGAGCAGTACGTC.

The CDR3 DNA sequence: TGTGCCAGCAGCCCGGGACAGGGAGCCTACAATGAGCAGTTCTTC. Translation: CASSPGQGAYNEQFF. The chain joins TRBV11-3 to TRBJ2-1; 9 nucleotides match TRBD1. Looked up from germline, CDR1 is SGHNT and CDR2 is YENEEA. The CDR3 length is 15 residues. J was trimmed by 2 bases and V by 5 bases; bases with no gene match: 4.

The rearrangement uses TRBV11-3 and TRBJ2-1, with a tentative D call TRBD2 (7 bases). With 2 bases removed from V and 12 bases from J, the gap between germline ends came to 17 bases. This CDR3 comprises 14 residues. In germline, CDR1 is SGHNT, CDR2 YENEEA. CDR3: CASSLTGGGTPQFF. The DNA for the CDR3 is TGTGCCAGCAGCTTAACGGGGGGCGGGACTCCGCAGTTCTTC.

The genes are TRBV15 and TRBJ2-2; TRBD1 matches at 8 bases. J was trimmed by 4 bases and V by 3 bases; bases with no gene match: 7. The CDR3 extends over 16 amino acids. The germline CDR1 and CDR2 sequences are LNHNV and YYDKDF (reference sequence). As DNA, the CDR3 is TGTGCCACCAGCAGGGGGACAGGCTTCTCCACCGGGGAGCTGTTTTTT. The encoded protein is CATSRGTGFSTGELFF.

The rearrangement uses TRBV3-1 (or the pseudogene TRBV3-2) and TRBJ2-2; D unclear. The CDR3 contains 13 residues. Germline CDR1 reads LGHDT; CDR2 reads YNNKEL (reference sequence). Trimming left V 2 bases short and J 4 bases short, with 5 bases between. CDR3 loop: CASSQHSTGELFF. The CDR3 DNA reads as TGTGCCAGCAGCCAACACAGCACCGGGGAGCTGTTTTTT.

The rearrangement uses TRBV12-3 or TRBV12-4 and TRBJ1-6; the D gene is possibly TRBD1 (5 bases). V was pared by 5 bases and J by 8 bases, with 10 bases between. This CDR3 spans 13 amino acids. This CDR3 is CASSGTVDSPLHF. In DNA, the CDR3 is TGTGCCAGCAGTGGGACTGTAGATTCACCCCTCCACTTT.

The V gene is TRBV6-6, the J gene TRBJ1-1; D call uncertain. The V end lost 2 bases, the J end lost 1 base, and 8 bases lay between the germline ends. Germline V CDR1 and CDR2: MNHNY, SVGAGI (reference sequence). The CDR3 has 14 residues. Here the CDR3 reads CASSYGGGNTEAFF. The DNA of the CDR3 is TGTGCCAGCAGTTACGGTGGAGGGAACACTGAAGCTTTCTTT.

The genes are TRBV4-3 and TRBJ1-5, with no clear D. Germline values: CDR1 LGHNA, CDR2 YSLEER. V lost 1 base, J lost 6 bases, and 13 bases lay in between. The CDR3 covers 15 residues. CDR3 in amino acids: CASSQVVRGIQPQHF. Here the CDR3 DNA reads TGCGCCAGCAGCCAAGTTGTCCGGGGAATTCAGCCCCAGCATTTT.